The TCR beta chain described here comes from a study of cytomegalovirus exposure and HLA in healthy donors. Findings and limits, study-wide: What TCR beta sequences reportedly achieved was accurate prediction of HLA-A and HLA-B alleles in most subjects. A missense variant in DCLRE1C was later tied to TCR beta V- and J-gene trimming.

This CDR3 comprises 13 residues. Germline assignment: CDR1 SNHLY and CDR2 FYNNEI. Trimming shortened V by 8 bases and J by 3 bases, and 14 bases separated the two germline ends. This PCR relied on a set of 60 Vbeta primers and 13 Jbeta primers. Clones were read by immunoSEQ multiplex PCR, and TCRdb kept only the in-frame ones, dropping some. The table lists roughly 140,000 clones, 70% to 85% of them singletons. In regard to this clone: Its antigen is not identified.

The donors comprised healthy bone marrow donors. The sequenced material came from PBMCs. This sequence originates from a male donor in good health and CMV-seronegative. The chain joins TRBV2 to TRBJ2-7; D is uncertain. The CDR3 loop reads CASVGDTFYEQYF. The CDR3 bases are TGTGCCAGCGTGGGTGACACCTTCTACGAGCAGTACTTC.